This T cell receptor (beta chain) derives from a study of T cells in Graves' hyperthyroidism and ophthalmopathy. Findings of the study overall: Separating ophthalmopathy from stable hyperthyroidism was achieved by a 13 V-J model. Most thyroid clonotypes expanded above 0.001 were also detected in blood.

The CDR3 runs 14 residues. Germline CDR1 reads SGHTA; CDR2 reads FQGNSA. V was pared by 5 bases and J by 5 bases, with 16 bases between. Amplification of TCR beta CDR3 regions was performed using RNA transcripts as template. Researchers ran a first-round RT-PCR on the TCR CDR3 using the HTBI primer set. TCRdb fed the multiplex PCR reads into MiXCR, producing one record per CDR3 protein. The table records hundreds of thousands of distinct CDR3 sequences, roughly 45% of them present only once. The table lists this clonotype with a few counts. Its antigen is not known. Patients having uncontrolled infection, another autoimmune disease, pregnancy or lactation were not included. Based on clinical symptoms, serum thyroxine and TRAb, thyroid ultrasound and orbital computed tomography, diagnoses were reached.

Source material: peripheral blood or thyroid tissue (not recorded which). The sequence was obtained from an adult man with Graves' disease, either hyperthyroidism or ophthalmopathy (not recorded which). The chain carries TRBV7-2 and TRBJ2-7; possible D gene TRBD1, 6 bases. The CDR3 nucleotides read TGTGCCAGCAGCCAATCAAACGACAGGAACGAGCAGTACTTC. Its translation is CASSQSNDRNEQYF. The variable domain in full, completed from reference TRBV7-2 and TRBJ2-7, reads GAGVSQSPSNKVTEKGKDVELRCDPISGHTALYWYRQSLGQGLEFLIYFQGNSAPDKSGLPSDRFSAERTGGSVSTLTIQRTQQEDSAVYLCASSQSNDRNEQYFGPGTRLTVT.